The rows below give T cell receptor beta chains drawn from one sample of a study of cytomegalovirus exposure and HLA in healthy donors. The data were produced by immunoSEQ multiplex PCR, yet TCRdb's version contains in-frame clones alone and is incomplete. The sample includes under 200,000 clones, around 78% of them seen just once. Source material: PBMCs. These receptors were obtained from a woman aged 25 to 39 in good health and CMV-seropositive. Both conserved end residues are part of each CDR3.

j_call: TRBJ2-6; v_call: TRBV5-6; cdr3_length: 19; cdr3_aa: CASSLTSGGVMGGANVLTF
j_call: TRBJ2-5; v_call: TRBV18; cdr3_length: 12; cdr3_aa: CASNSGGETQYF
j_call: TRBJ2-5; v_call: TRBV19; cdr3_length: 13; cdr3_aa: CASSTTRGETQYF
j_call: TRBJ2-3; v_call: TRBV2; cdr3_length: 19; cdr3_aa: CASSEARVGDILAGDTQYF
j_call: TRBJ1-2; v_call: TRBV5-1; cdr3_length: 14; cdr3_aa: CASSLGAGSYGYTF
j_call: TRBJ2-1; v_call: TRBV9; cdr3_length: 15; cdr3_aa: CASSLSGMSGHEQFF
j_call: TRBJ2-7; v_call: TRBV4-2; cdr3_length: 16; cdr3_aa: CASSQFLGLSSYEQYF
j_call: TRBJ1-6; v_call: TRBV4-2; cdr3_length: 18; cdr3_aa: CASSQDNPGTAYNSPLHF
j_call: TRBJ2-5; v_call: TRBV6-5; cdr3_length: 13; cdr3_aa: CASSRQGAETQYF
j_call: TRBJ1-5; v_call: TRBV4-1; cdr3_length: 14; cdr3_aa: CASSLLQNNQPQHF
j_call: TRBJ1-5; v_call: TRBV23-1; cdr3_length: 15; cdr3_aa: CASSQPGTGNQPQHF
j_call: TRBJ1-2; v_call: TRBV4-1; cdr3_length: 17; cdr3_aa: CASTMFLRSQGANGYTF
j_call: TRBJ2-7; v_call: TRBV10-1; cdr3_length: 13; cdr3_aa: CASSESSSYEQYF
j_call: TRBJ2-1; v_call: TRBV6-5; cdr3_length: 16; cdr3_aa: CASSYSIAGEGNEQFF
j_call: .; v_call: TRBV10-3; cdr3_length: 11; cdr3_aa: CAIGGGYEQYF
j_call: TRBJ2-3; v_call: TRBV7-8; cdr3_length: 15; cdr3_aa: CASSWPGTSGGSQYF
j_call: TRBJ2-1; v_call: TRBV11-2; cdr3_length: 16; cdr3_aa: CASSLQGFRSYNEQFF
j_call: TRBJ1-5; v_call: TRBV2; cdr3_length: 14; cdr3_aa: CASSVPLENQPQHF
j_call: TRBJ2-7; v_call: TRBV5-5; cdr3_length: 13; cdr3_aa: CASSLETRDRCHF